This T cell receptor (beta chain) was captured in a study of control samples from healthy donors and cancer patients (dated by TCRdb to 2018 to 2021). On this clone itself: Its antigen is unknown. Per-base quality was not reported, and no clone a single base away is much larger than it.

Library creation used the immunoSEQ multiplex PCR assay. The immuneACCESS repertoire file appears here via TCRdb, limited to in-frame rearrangements. These files lack a portion of the clones; in checked studies, under half of the deficit traces to unresolved V genes, and the cause of the others is not known. The sample profile shows approximately 100,000 clones; about 88% of them were found once. Around 40% of the sample is held by the ten biggest clonotypes. Inclusive of the bounding cysteine and phenylalanine, the CDR3 is 15 residues long. Of the read, only the CDR3 DNA is kept; its 45 bases are in frame from base 1. Looking up the germline V gene yields CDR1 SGHAT and CDR2 FQNNGV. The trim is 5 bases for V and 2 bases for J, with a gap of 14 bases between the germline ends.

Recombination joined TRBV11-2 with TRBJ2-3, with the D gene not confidently named. This receptor was taken from a man aged 65-85 years with lung cancer. Sequenced: PBMCs. The DNA is TGTGCCAGCAGCCCCCGAGTCAGTTTCACAGATACGCAGTATTTT. This yields the protein CASSPRVSFTDTQYF.